This TCR beta chain stems from a study of PD-L1 blockade in urothelial cancer (dated by TCRdb to about 2017). Study-wide context: All patients started therapy at some point between 2014 and 2016 and received atezolizumab 1,200 mg intravenously every 3 weeks. Twenty-five of 29 patients were males with bladder-origin urothelial cancer, and about 60% of the 29 reported a prior smoking history. An ECOG performance status of 0 or 1 was recorded for the patients, and 0 to 3 prior chemotherapy regimens had been received by the patients. Blood samples were analyzed at 3 weeks after treatment start (second dose) and at 6 weeks after treatment start. Blood samples yielded a median of 141,255 T cells and approximately 83,000 unique TCRs, with median clonality approximately 0.08. The study was an exploratory multi-omic analysis of somatic, immune and clinical correlates of response to PD-L1 blockade with atezolizumab in urothelial cancer. TCR sequencing covered pretreatment tumor samples and matched, serially collected peripheral blood taken before and after atezolizumab treatment. Durable clinical benefit meant progression-free survival longer than 6 months, and TCR features were also tested against progression-free and overall survival. In the same patients, pretreatment tumors underwent whole exome sequencing and RNA sequencing in addition to TCR sequencing. Durable clinical benefit was achieved by nine patients and was not achieved by 20 patients. Pretreatment blood TCR-seq was available for about 28 patients, at least one posttreatment blood collection was obtained for some 24 patients, and tumor TCR-seq was available for some 24 patients.

Synthetic TCR analog templates were spiked into each PCR so that absolute template abundance could be estimated from read counts. The immunoSEQ assay used bias-controlled V and J gene primers to amplify TCRbeta CDR3 regions from genomic DNA. Rearranged TCRbeta segments were sequenced at approximately 20X coverage. For the original study's pipeline: Clustering was used to correct sequencing errors, and CDR3s were annotated against IMGT so that V, D and J genes could be assigned. Out-of-frame and stop-codon sequences were excluded, and only productive TCRbeta rearrangements were used in downstream analyses. Clonality was computed as one minus Shannon entropy normalized by the log of the number of unique productive sequences. Fisher's exact test with Benjamini-Hochberg correction, at a threshold of adjusted p below 0.01, was used to find clones that differed between time points or between blood and tumor. TCRdb carries this immuneACCESS record with in-frame sequences only. Its versions omit some clonotypes, under half of them owing to an unresolved V gene in the studies checked, with the rest unexplained. V, J and clone size are those of that table, while D and trimming were read from the DNA. The sample records some 87,000 clones, around 87% of which are singletons. Clones ranked in the top ten supply 1.5% to 2% of the sample.

Remarks on this clone: It has no known antigen specificity. Base qualities are missing; no much larger clone stands one base away.

The time point label, read with the paper, signifies: pretreatment peripheral blood. The cohort comprised fewer than 35 patients with locally advanced or metastatic urothelial carcinoma treated at Memorial Sloan Kettering on a trial protocol. Peripheral blood mononuclear cells were collected pretreatment and during treatment, at between 1 and 8 total time points per patient. The Qiagen DNeasy Blood extraction kit was used to purify genomic DNA from total PBMCs and tumor samples. PBMCs were collected pretreatment and during treatment and were isolated and stored as previously described. Results the study describes overall, beyond this receptor: Patients with durable benefit showed greater expansion of tumor-associated TCR clones in peripheral blood 3 weeks after starting treatment (n ≈ 21, p = 0.022). Because the sample size was small (n ≈ 31) and many of the analyses were exploratory, the results are meant to be hypothesis-generating. Improved progression-free and overall survival was associated with having pretreatment peripheral blood TCR clonality below the median.

The clonotype was recovered from a man aged 55 to 70 with urothelial cancer. The sample in question was PBMCs, obtained around atezolizumab (anti-PD-L1) treatment.

The nucleotide sequence is given as TGTGCCAGCAGTTACCGAACCGGGACCTACGAGCAGTACTTC. This translates into CASSYRTGTYEQYF. The chain is encoded by TRBV6-5 joined to TRBJ2-7; the D region possibly corresponds to TRBD2 (5 bases align). V is clipped by 2 bases and J by 2 bases, and the sequence between their germline boundaries is 10 bases long. CDR1 and CDR2, looked up from the germline V gene, are MNHEY and SVGAGI. The CDR3 numbers 14 residues from cysteine through phenylalanine. The DNA shown is the 42-base CDR3, in frame from base 1.